The following is a T cell receptor (beta chain) sequence with its context. Its matching antigen is unknown. Template switching, a step in the protocol, added a universal primer site, and cDNA carried unique molecular identifiers. TCRdb ran MiXCR on the 5' RACE reads and lists one entry per CDR3 protein. The sample comprises about 720,000 distinct CDR3 sequences, 8.6% of which are singletons, and more than 0.75% rests with the top ten. The sample is drawn from a study of identical twins. General study findings and limits: Beta out-of-frame sequences showed weaker excess twin sharing. Model-predicted out-of-frame TCR alpha sharing fell below observed values in monozygotic twins.

CDR3 length: 15 residues. The ends were cut back, 3 bases at V and 0 bases at J, with 12 bases in the middle. Germline CDR1 is SGHDN and CDR2 is FVKESK. A further study also used this sample, focusing on yellow fever vaccine responses in identical twins.

The sequenced sample was PBMCs. This receptor was identified in a woman in her late teens or twenties in good health. The gene calls are TRBV14 and TRBJ2-7; perhaps D is TRBD1 or TRBD2 (5 bases each). This CDR3 reads CASSQRGTSSYEQYF. In DNA, the CDR3 is TGTGCCAGCAGCCAGAGAGGGACGAGCTCCTACGAGCAGTACTTC.